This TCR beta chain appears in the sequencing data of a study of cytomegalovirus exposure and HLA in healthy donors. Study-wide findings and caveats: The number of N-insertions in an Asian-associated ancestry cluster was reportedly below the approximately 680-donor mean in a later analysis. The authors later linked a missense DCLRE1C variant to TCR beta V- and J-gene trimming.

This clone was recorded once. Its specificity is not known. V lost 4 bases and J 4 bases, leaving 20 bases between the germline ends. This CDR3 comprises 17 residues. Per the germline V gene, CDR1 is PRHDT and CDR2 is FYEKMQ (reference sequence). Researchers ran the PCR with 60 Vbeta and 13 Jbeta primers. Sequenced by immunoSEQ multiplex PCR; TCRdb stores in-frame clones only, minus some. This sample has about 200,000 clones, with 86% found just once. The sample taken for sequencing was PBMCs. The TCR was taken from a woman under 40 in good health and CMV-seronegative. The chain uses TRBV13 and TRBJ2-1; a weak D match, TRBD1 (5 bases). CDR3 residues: CASSWTHRAGSYNEQFF. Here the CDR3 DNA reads TGTGCCAGCAGCTGGACCCACCGGGCAGGGTCATACAATGAGCAGTTCTTC.